These T cell receptor beta chains were read from a single sample in a study of cytomegalovirus exposure and HLA in healthy donors. The repertoire was sequenced with immunoSEQ multiplex PCR; TCRdb's copy has only in-frame clones and lacks some. The sample records 97,000 or so clones, just under 95% being singletons. Sequencing was carried out using PBMCs. Receptors were obtained from a woman aged 18-29 years in good health and CMV-seronegative. Both conserved end residues are part of each CDR3.

V gene,J gene,CDR3 protein
TRBV4-3,TRBJ1-1,CASSQLLDRLYTEAFF
TRBV7-2,TRBJ1-4,CASSSPGQGYINEKLFF
TRBV29-1,TRBJ2-7,CSVLSLGEQYF
TRBV7-3,TRBJ2-3,CASSLAPSGATDTQYF
TRBV2,TRBJ2-3,CASWRGGSTDTQYF
TRBV5-6,TRBJ2-7,CASSEGPGQGGEQYF
TRBV5-1,TRBJ2-3,CASSLVASGRAEADTQYF
TRBV5-1,TRBJ2-7,CASSSIAGGPNEQYF
TRBV6-6,TRBJ2-2,CASSYGTLNTGELFF
TRBV18,TRBJ1-2,CASSPPGGGERGYTF
TRBV4-3,TRBJ2-1,CASNMGGAGVSREQFF
TRBV2,TRBJ1-1,CASRALQEKTEAFF
TRBV2,TRBJ1-1,CARDKRRQGNTEAFF
TRBV12-5,TRBJ2-1,CASGSIPYRLAGALPPAVEQFF
TRBV7-9,TRBJ2-2,CASSPFERLAAATGELFF
TRBV6-1,TRBJ2-2,CASSLGLDTGELFF
TRBV7-3,TRBJ2-2,CASSLIGGAGTGELFF
TRBV5-1,TRBJ2-7,CASSLRDGRVSEQYF
TRBV5-4,TRBJ1-2,CASSLDRVYGYTF
TRBV9,TRBJ2-3,CASSASGEDTQYF
TRBV7-6,TRBJ2-7,CASSLGFGGGNYEQYF
TRBV5-4,TRBJ2-7,CASSYGTGAEQYF
TRBV6-1,TRBJ2-7,CASSTESSYEQYF
TRBV27,TRBJ2-7,CASSGGAGRYEQYF
TRBV7-2,TRBJ2-3,CASSLVATDSGTQYF
TRBV5-1,TRBJ2-1,CASSYLAGGSYNEQFF
TRBV5-1,TRBJ1-1,CASSLDRDTEAFF
TRBV14,TRBJ1-2,CASRITGSKSSSYTF
TRBV9,TRBJ2-7,CASSPGLASYEQYF
TRBV2,TRBJ2-7,CASSRQDLYEQYF
TRBV7-2,TRBJ1-5,CASSLAAGLSNQPQHF
TRBV6-1,TRBJ2-3,CASSEEPSTDTQYF
TRBV7-2,TRBJ1-1,CATGTEAFF
TRBV7-9,TRBJ1-4,CASSSFLYPPNEKLFF
TRBV7-9,TRBJ1-2,CASSLEDRHPIYYGYTF